This T cell receptor (beta chain) was captured by sequencing in a study of beta chain features in type 1 diabetes. Study-level information: Sorted cells examined across all samples numbered roughly 100 million.

The entirety of the isolated RNA underwent reverse transcription, so expressed TCRB transcripts were sequenced. TCRdb's copy holds only in-frame clones and misses some; the assay was immunoSEQ multiplex PCR. The repertoire holds some 22,000 clones, under 60% seen once, with roughly 0.35% in the top ten. A note on this clone: The antigen is undetermined.

Per donor, one heparinised blood draw averaged roughly 110 mL. Isolation of CD4+ naive, central memory, regulatory and stem cell-like memory cells was achieved by sorting via CD45RO/CCR7/CD25/CD127/CD95/CD27. CDR3 length: 18 amino acids. V shed 0 bases, J shed 0 bases, and the junction held 8 bases outside the gene matches. Germline CDR1 SGHNT, CDR2 YYREEE (reference sequence). Notes on the study in general: Cells with high TCR expression could be over-represented by cDNA sequencing. Type 1 diabetes patients showed a moderate but significant shortening of TCRB CDR3s in all four CD4+ subsets.

The material sequenced was stem cell memory CD4+ T cells from blood. This sequence was found in a man aged 18 to 29 with type 1 diabetes. V usage is TRBV5-4 and J usage is TRBJ1-3; the match to TRBD1 covers 8 bases. Here the CDR3 DNA reads TGTGCCAGCAGCTTGGCAATGGGACAGGTTTCCTCTGGAAACACCATATATTTT. It codes for CASSLAMGQVSSGNTIYF.